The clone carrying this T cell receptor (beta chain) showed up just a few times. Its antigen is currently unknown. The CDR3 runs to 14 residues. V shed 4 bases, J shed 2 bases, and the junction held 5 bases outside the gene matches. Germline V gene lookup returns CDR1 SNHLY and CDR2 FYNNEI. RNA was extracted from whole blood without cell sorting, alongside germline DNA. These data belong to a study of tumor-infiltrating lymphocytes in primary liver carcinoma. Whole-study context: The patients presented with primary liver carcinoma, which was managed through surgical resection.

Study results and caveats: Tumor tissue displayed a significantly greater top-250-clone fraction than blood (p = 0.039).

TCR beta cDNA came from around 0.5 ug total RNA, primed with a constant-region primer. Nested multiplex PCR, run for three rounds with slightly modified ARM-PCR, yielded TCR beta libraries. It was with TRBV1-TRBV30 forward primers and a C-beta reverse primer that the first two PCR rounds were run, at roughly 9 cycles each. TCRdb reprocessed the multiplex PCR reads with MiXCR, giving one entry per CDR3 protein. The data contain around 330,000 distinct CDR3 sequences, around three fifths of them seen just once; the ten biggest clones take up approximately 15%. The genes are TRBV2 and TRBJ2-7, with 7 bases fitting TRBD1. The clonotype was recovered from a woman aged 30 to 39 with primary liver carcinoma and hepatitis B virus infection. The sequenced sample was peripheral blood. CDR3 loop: CASSGSGGTYEQYF. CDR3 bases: TGTGCCAGCAGTGGCTCAGGGGGTACCTACGAGCAGTACTTC.